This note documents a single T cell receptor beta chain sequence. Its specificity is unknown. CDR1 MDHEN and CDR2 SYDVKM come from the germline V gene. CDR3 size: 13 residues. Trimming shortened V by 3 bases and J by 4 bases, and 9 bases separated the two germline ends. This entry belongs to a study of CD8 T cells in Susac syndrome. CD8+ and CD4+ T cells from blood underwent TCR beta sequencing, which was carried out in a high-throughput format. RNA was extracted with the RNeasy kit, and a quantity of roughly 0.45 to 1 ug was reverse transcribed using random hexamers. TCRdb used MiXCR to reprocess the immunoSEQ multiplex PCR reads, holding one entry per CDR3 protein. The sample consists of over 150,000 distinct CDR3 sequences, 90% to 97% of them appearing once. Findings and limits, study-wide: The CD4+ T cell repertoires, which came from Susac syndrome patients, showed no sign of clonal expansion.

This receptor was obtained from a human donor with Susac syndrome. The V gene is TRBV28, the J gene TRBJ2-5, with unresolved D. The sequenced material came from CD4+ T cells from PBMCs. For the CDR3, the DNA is TGTGCCAGCAGTTTCGGCCGAATAGAGACCCAGTACTTC. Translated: CASSFGRIETQYF.